Listed below are T cell receptor beta chains from one sample, sequenced in a study of CD8 T cells in ankylosing spondylitis. From the 5' RACE reads, TCRdb called clonotypes with MiXCR, one entry per CDR3 protein. The top ten clones hold around 12% of a sample with 300,000 to 400,000 distinct CDR3 sequences, around 20% of them seen once. Source material: blood, either unsorted or a sorted T cell fraction (not recorded which). The receptors were gathered from a male donor with ankylosing spondylitis or in good health (not recorded which). CDR3s include the opening cysteine and the closing phenylalanine or tryptophan. A D gene is named only where the DNA matches it firmly. Clone size is stated in some rows and not others, as once, few, many or a class when expanded.

D gene,J gene,V gene,clone size,CDR3 DNA,CDR3 protein
NA,TRBJ2-7,TRBV4-1,NA,TGCGCCAGCAGCCTCGGAACTAGCTACTACGAGCAGTACTTC,CASSLGTSYYEQYF
NA,TRBJ2-5,TRBV12-3/TRBV12-4,NA,TGTGCCAGCAGCGCCAGCGACGAGACCCAGTACTTC,CASSASDETQYF
NA,TRBJ2-7,TRBV5-4,NA,TGTGCCAGCAGCGGAGATGGGGGGACCGGCTACGAGCAGTACTTC,CASSGDGGTGYEQYF
NA,TRBJ2-7,TRBV12-3/TRBV12-4,few,TGTGCCAGCACCAGCGTCTACTACGAGCAGTACTTC,CASTSVYYEQYF
NA,TRBJ2-1,TRBV7-9,NA,TGTGCCAGCAGCTTATTCGGAGTAGAGCAGTTCTTC,CASSLFGVEQFF
TRBD1,TRBJ2-7,TRBV5-8,few,TGTGCCAGCAGCGTGGGACAGGGTAACGAGCAGTACTTC,CASSVGQGNEQYF
NA,TRBJ2-5,TRBV4-1,few,TGCGCCAGCAGCCAAGGGTGGACCCAGTACTTC,CASSQGWTQYF
NA,TRBJ2-5,TRBV5-1,NA,TGCGCCAGCAGCCCGGGGGACCTAATGTACCAAGAGACCCAGTACTTC,CASSPGDLMYQETQYF
TRBD1,TRBJ2-1,TRBV11-2,few,TGTGCCAGCAGCTTAGTTGGGGCAGGGGGCTACAATGAGCAGTTCTTC,CASSLVGAGGYNEQFF
TRBD1,TRBJ2-7,TRBV28,NA,TGTGCCAGCAGTCAGGGACAGGCCGGGAGCGAGCAGTACTTC,CASSQGQAGSEQYF
TRBD2,TRBJ2-3,TRBV4-1,few,TGCGCCAGCAGCCAAGATGGGGGACTAGCGGGGGACACAGATACGCAGTATTTT,CASSQDGGLAGDTDTQYF
TRBD1,TRBJ2-5,TRBV7-9,few,TGTGCCAGCAGCTCCATAGGGGGCGATGAGACCCAGTACTTC,CASSSIGGDETQYF
NA,TRBJ2-6,TRBV9,NA,TGTGCCAGCAGCCTCCCCTTGGGGAATTCCCACTCTGGGGCCAACGTCCTGACTTTC,CASSLPLGNSHSGANVLTF
NA,TRBJ2-3,TRBV7-9,NA,TGTGCCAGCAGCCTCCGGAGGGCAGGCGAAGACGATACGCAGTATTTT,CASSLRRAGEDDTQYF
TRBD2,TRBJ2-3,TRBV6-2/TRBV6-3,NA,TGTGCCAGCAGTTATCAGGCAGCGGGGCCGGACCGAGATACGCAGTATTTT,CASSYQAAGPDRDTQYF
NA,TRBJ1-1,TRBV27,NA,TGTGCCAGCAGTTCACGTTCCTCGGGCACTGAAGCTTTCTTT,CASSSRSSGTEAFF
NA,TRBJ2-1,TRBV12-3/TRBV12-4,many,TGTGCCAGCAGTTTAGGATGGGGAAATGAGCAGTTCTTC,CASSLGWGNEQFF
NA,TRBJ2-1,TRBV7-2,NA,TGTGCCAGCAGCTTGGGCTACCGCGGGGCCCAGAGGTCCAATGAGCAGTTCTTC,CASSLGYRGAQRSNEQFF
NA,TRBJ1-5,TRBV6-6,NA,TGTGCCAGCAGTCCTGACCCGAATTCTTGGCATTTT,CASSPDPNSWHF
TRBD1,TRBJ1-2,TRBV6-4,NA,TGTGCCAGCAGCCCAGGGACAGTTAACTATGGCTACACCTTC,CASSPGTVNYGYTF
NA,TRBJ2-3,TRBV4-1,few,TGCGCCAGCAGCCAAGGTTGGGGGGGCCAGGGAGATACGCAGTATTTT,CASSQGWGGQGDTQYF
NA,TRBJ2-1,TRBV9,many,TGTGCCAGCAGCGTAGGGCAGGGTTACAATGAGCAGTTCTTC,CASSVGQGYNEQFF
TRBD2,TRBJ2-3,TRBV9,NA,TGTGCCAGCAGCTCTAGAGCGCGGGGGGACACAGATACGCAGTATTTT,CASSSRARGDTDTQYF
NA,TRBJ2-2,TRBV4-1,few,TGCGCCAGCAGCCCCACTGGGGGGCTCAGCACCGGGGAGCTGTTTTTT,CASSPTGGLSTGELFF
TRBD1,TRBJ2-1,TRBV29-1,NA,TGCAGCACTTCCCGGGACAGACGATACAATGAGCAGTTCTTC,CSTSRDRRYNEQFF
NA,TRBJ1-5,TRBV12-3/TRBV12-4,few,TGTGCCAGCAGTTCCGGACGGGGAAATCAGCCCCAGCATTTT,CASSSGRGNQPQHF
NA,TRBJ2-1,TRBV20-1,NA,TGCAGTGCTAGAGATCTCGGGGCGATCAATGAGCAGTTCTTC,CSARDLGAINEQFF
NA,TRBJ2-1,TRBV28,NA,TGTGCCAGCAGCCAGTCCAACGAGGGTGAGCAGTTCTTC,CASSQSNEGEQFF
NA,TRBJ2-6,TRBV6-1,NA,TGTGCCAGCAGTGGCCTCTCTGGGGCCAACGTCCTGACTTTC,CASSGLSGANVLTF
NA,TRBJ2-2,TRBV6-1,few,TGTGCCAGCAGTGTTTGGACGGCGAACACCGGGGAGCTGTTTTTT,CASSVWTANTGELFF
NA,TRBJ2-7,TRBV6-2/TRBV6-3,NA,TGTGCCAGCAGTTACGGTGCGGGGTTACCCTACGAGCAGTACTTC,CASSYGAGLPYEQYF
NA,TRBJ2-1,TRBV6-6,few,TGTGCCAGCAGTGACACTAAAGCCAATGAGCAGTTCTTC,CASSDTKANEQFF
TRBD1,TRBJ2-3,TRBV20-1,NA,TGCAGGCCCTGGGACAGGGATACAGATACGCAGTATTTT,CRPWDRDTDTQYF
NA,TRBJ2-7,TRBV10-3,NA,TGTGCCATCAGTGATGGGGCTAGGTTTGGCTACGAGCAGTACTTC,CAISDGARFGYEQYF
TRBD1,TRBJ1-5,TRBV12-3/TRBV12-4,NA,TGTGCCAGCAGCCTGGACAGGGGACATCAGCCCCAGCATTTT,CASSLDRGHQPQHF
TRBD1,TRBJ2-3,TRBV27,NA,TGTGCCAGCAGTTTATTGTTCGGGACAGGCACAGATACGCAGTATTTT,CASSLLFGTGTDTQYF
TRBD2,TRBJ2-7,TRBV12-3/TRBV12-4,few,TGTGCCAGCAGCTGGGGGGGGGATTCCCCTATCGAGCAGTACTTC,CASSWGGDSPIEQYF
TRBD1,TRBJ2-1,TRBV10-3,few,TGTGCCATCAGTGAGGGGACAGAGCTATACAATGAGCAGTTCTTC,CAISEGTELYNEQFF
NA,TRBJ2-2,TRBV5-1,few,TGCGCCAGCAGCTTGCCACCCAACCCCACGAACACCGGGGAGCTGTTTTTT,CASSLPPNPTNTGELFF
TRBD2,TRBJ2-1,TRBV11-1,many,TGTGCCAGCAGCTTGGGTAGCGGGTCCTACAATGAGCAGTTCTTC,CASSLGSGSYNEQFF
NA,TRBJ2-5,TRBV7-2,NA,TGTGCCAGCAGCTTAGTAATAGCGAGGGGGGAGACCCAGTACTTC,CASSLVIARGETQYF
TRBD2,TRBJ2-5,TRBV7-9,NA,TGTGCCAGCAGCTTACTAGCGGGGGGCCCCCAGACCCAGTACTTC,CASSLLAGGPQTQYF
TRBD1,TRBJ2-3,TRBV27,NA,TGTGCCAGCAGTTCCCGGGACAGCAACACAGATACGCAGTATTTT,CASSSRDSNTDTQYF
NA,TRBJ2-1,TRBV4-1,NA,TGCGCCAGCAGCCAAGAAGAGGGGGGGGGTGGCAATGAGCAGTTCTTC,CASSQEEGGGGNEQFF